The rows below give T cell receptor beta chains drawn from one sample of a study of CD8+CD57+ T cells in acquired aplastic anemia. In TCRdb, the reads were re-called with MiXCR into one record per CDR3 protein. The profile covers about 120,000 distinct CDR3 sequences, with 50% to 70% appearing a single time and 29% taken by the ten largest. The specimen was sorted CD4+, CD8+, or CD8+CD57+ T cells (not recorded which) from PBMCs. The receptors come from a human donor with aplastic anemia. Both conserved end residues are part of each CDR3. Fields, in order: clone size, J gene, V gene, D gene, CDR3 DNA, CDR3 protein. A D gene is named only where the DNA matches it firmly. Expanded clones are given a class, and other clones once, few, many or no size at all.

many TRBJ2-1 TRBV5-6 NA TGTGCCAGCAGTGGGAGCCTTCGGGACAATGAGCAGTTCTTC CASSGSLRDNEQFF
many TRBJ2-7 TRBV4-3 TRBD1 TGCGCCAGCAGCCAAGGGACAGGGCACTACGAGCAGTACTTC CASSQGTGHYEQYF
NA TRBJ2-7 TRBV5-1 NA TGCGCCAGCAGCTTGGTACAGACAAGCTCCTACGAGCAGTACTTC CASSLVQTSSYEQYF
many TRBJ2-1 TRBV10-3 NA TGTGCCATCAGTGTCGGAAGTGCTAGCTTGGGCAATGAGCAGTTCTTC CAISVGSASLGNEQFF
NA TRBJ2-2 TRBV19 TRBD1 TGTGCCAGTAGTTGGGACAGGCACACCGGGGAGCTGTTTTTT CASSWDRHTGELFF
NA TRBJ2-6 TRBV20-1 NA TGCAGTGCTAGAGATCGGGTATTCTCTGGGGCCAACGTCCTGACTTTC CSARDRVFSGANVLTF
few TRBJ2-5 TRBV7-3 TRBD2 TGTGCCAGCAGCGCCACTAGCGGGAGTGGCGAGACCCAGTACTTC CASSATSGSGETQYF
NA TRBJ1-2 TRBV20-1 NA TGCAGTGCTAGAGATATCGGACAGATTTATGGCTACACCTTC CSARDIGQIYGYTF
NA TRBJ2-3 TRBV2 NA TGTGCCAGCAGTGGACTCACTAGCACAGATACGCAGTATTTT CASSGLTSTDTQYF
NA TRBJ2-5 TRBV20-1 TRBD2 TGCAGTGAAGCTAGCGGGAGGAAAGAGACCCAGTACTTC CSEASGRKETQYF
once TRBJ2-1 TRBV24-1 NA TGTGCCACCAGTGAAGGGATCTTGGGTGAGCAGTTCTTC CATSEGILGEQFF
NA TRBJ2-7 TRBV29-1 TRBD2 TGCAGCGCACAGCGGGGGTTAAATTGGGAGCAGTACTTC CSAQRGLNWEQYF
NA TRBJ2-7 TRBV6-1 NA TGTGCCAGCAGCCGGGACACGCAATACGAGCAGTACTTC CASSRDTQYEQYF
many TRBJ2-7 TRBV6-2/TRBV6-3 NA TGTGCCAGCAGTCTCCTCCTAGGGGGGGCCTACGAGCAGTACTTC CASSLLLGGAYEQYF
NA TRBJ2-3 TRBV24-1 NA TGTGCCACCAGTGATCATTCGGACACCACAGATACGCAGTATTTT CATSDHSDTTDTQYF
NA TRBJ2-7 TRBV4-1 NA TGTGCCAGCAGCCAAGCGTTCGGGGGATCCTACGAGCAGTACTTC CASSQAFGGSYEQYF
NA TRBJ1-2 TRBV19 NA TGTGCCAGTAGTGATCTTGGGAAACCCAACTATGGCTACACCTTC CASSDLGKPNYGYTF
NA TRBJ1-2 TRBV5-1 TRBD1 TGCGCCAGCAGTTCCGGGACAGGGGGTAACTATGGCTACACCTTC CASSSGTGGNYGYTF